The 30 T cell receptor beta chains given below trace back to one sample, sequenced in a study of control samples from healthy donors and cancer patients (dated by TCRdb to about 2020). Library prep was done by the immunoSEQ multiplex PCR assay. What TCRdb holds here is the immuneACCESS table cut down to in-frame rearrangements. Part of the clones is not present; checked against another copy, under half of the missing clones reflect an unresolved V gene, and the others are unexplained. The sample records roughly 170,000 clones, just over 85% of which are singletons. The ten largest account for about 5.3% of the sample. Sequenced material: blood. These receptors were obtained from a woman under 40 in good health.

The DNA of the CDR3 is TGTGCCAGCAGCTTGCGAGGGACAGGGGGCCTCTACGAGCAGTACTTC. Protein sequence: CASSLRGTGGLYEQYF. The gene calls are TRBV5-5 and TRBJ2-7; TRBD1 agrees at 12 bases. J gave up 3 bases and V 1 base, and 5 bases lay outside the gene matches. Germline-derived CDR1 and CDR2 are SGHKS and YYEKEE (reference sequence). This CDR3 is built from 16 residues.

The chain links TRBV10-1 to TRBJ1-1; the D is unclear. V was pared by 4 bases and J by 2 bases, with 8 bases between. CDR3 length: 13 amino acids. The germline gives CDR1 WNHNN, CDR2 SYGVQD (reference sequence). CDR3 in DNA: TGCGCCAGCAGTGCTGCGGGTAACACTGAAGCTTTCTTT. Amino acid sequence: CASSAAGNTEAFF.

This chain joins TRBV29-1 and TRBJ1-4; 7 positions agree with TRBD1. There are 14 residues in the CDR3. Germline V gene data show CDR1 as SQVTM and CDR2 as ANQGSEA. V was pared by 2 bases and J by 7 bases, with 7 bases of the junction left unmatched. In nucleotides, the CDR3 is TGCAGCGTTGAAACCCGGGACAGACCTGAAAAACTGTTTTTT. It is translated as CSVETRDRPEKLFF.

The chain joins TRBV28 to TRBJ1-1; a weak D match, TRBD1 (5 bases). The CDR3 length is 15 residues. CDR1 is MDHEN and CDR2 is SYDVKM in the germline V gene. V was shortened by 2 bases and J by 1 base, with 11 bases between the two germline ends. For the CDR3, the DNA is TGTGCCAGCAGTTTACCCGGGGGGGGGAACACTGAAGCTTTCTTT. This codes for CASSLPGGGNTEAFF.

The chain has TRBV9 and TRBJ2-3; TRBD2 matches 9 bases. The length of the CDR3 is 15 residues. The junction had 5 bases not matched to a gene; V was cut back by 2 bases and J by 4 bases. CDR1 and CDR2 (germline): SGDLS, YYNGEE. DNA of the CDR3: TGTGCCAGCAGCGTCGGGACTAGCATCGCAGATACGCAGTATTTT. This gives the protein CASSVGTSIADTQYF.

To note about this clone: The sample has other DNA sequences that encode this CDR3 too. V gene TRBV5-1 combines with J gene TRBJ2-1; no reliable D call. Germline lookup yields CDR1 SGHRS and CDR2 YFSETQ. V was cut by 2 bases and J by 7 bases, with 7 bases left in between. The length of the CDR3 is 12 residues. The CDR3 region has the DNA TGCGCCAGCAGCTTTGATCGAAATGAGCAGTTCTTC. It specifies CASSFDRNEQFF.

V is TRBV12-3 or TRBV12-4 and J is TRBJ1-3; D is unresolved. The CDR3 runs 11 residues. Trimming removed 4 bases at V and 10 bases at J, with 8 bases between. The CDR3 here is CASSYLNTIYF. CDR3 DNA: TGTGCCAGCAGTTATCTTAATACCATATATTTT.

The chain employs TRBV4-1 and TRBJ2-7; a weak D match, TRBD1 (6 bases). The germline V and J ends were trimmed by 1 base and 3 bases, with 22 bases remaining between them. This CDR3 region has 18 residues. The germline V gene encodes CDR1 MGHRA and CDR2 YSYEKL. The CDR3 loop is CASSQVDFLPGQGYEQYF. CDR3 bases: TGCGCCAGCAGCCAAGTAGACTTTCTCCCGGGACAAGGCTACGAGCAGTACTTC.

DNA of the CDR3: TGTGCCTGGAGGAACTTCGGGGCTAACACCGGGGAGCTGTTTTTT. Protein product: CAWRNFGANTGELFF. The chain employs TRBV30 and TRBJ2-2; either TRBD1 or TRBD2 may supply D (5 bases each). V shed 3 bases and J shed 2 bases, with 13 bases lying between them. The length of the CDR3 is 15 residues. Germline V CDR1 and CDR2: GTSNPN, SVGIG (reference sequence). Using reference TRBV30 and TRBJ2-2 for the parts outside the CDR3, the full variable domain is SQTIHQWPATLVQPVGSPLSLECTVEGTSNPNLYWYRQAAGRGLQLLFYSVGIGQISSEVPQNLSASRPQDRQFILSSKKLLLSDSGFYLCAWRNFGANTGELFFGEGSRLTVL.

This rearrangement joins TRBV3-1 (or the pseudogene TRBV3-2) to TRBJ2-7, with 9 bases that match TRBD1. With V trimmed by 4 bases and J by 6 bases, 7 bases remained unmatched. The CDR3 runs 14 residues. Germline V lookup: CDR1 LGHDT, CDR2 YNNKEL (reference sequence). The CDR3 bases are TGTGCCAGCAGCCTCGGACAGGGGAGATCCGAGCAGTACTTC. It translates to CASSLGQGRSEQYF.

The V and J genes are TRBV3-1 (or the pseudogene TRBV3-2) and TRBJ1-4; 9 bases map to TRBD1. The CDR3 length is 15 residues. With 5 bases clipped from V and 12 bases from J, the junction kept 13 bases outside the gene matches. Germline CDR1 and CDR2: LGHDT and YNNKEL (reference sequence). CDR3 residues: CASSAPGTGYRELFF. DNA for the CDR3: TGTGCCAGCAGCGCCCCCGGGACAGGGTATAGGGAACTGTTTTTT.

The chain joins TRBV28 to TRBJ2-7; 10 nucleotides match TRBD1. The CDR3 length is 15 residues. Germline V gene sequence: CDR1 MDHEN, CDR2 SYDVKM. V lost 4 bases to trimming and J lost 2 bases; unmatched junction nucleotides: 5. This CDR3 is CASSSPGTGAYEQYF. CDR3 DNA: TGTGCCAGCAGTTCTCCTGGGACAGGGGCCTACGAGCAGTACTTC.

V is TRBV7-2 and J is TRBJ1-1; 12 bases are a match to TRBD1. The CDR3 totals 16 residues. Germline V lookup: CDR1 SGHTA, CDR2 FQGNSA. V dropped 5 bases and J dropped 0; count of bases not matched to a gene: 4. The CDR3 DNA follows: TGTGCCAGCAGCGTGGGACAGGGGGCTATGAACACTGAAGCTTTCTTT. Protein sequence: CASSVGQGAMNTEAFF.

As regards this clone: This same CDR3 is encoded by further DNA sequences in the sample. The CDR3 DNA is TGCGCCAGCAGCCAAGACAGGGGCTCTGGAAACACCATATATTTT. Translating it yields CASSQDRGSGNTIYF. This rearrangement joins TRBV4-1 to TRBJ1-3; the D gene is possibly TRBD1 (6 bases). V lost 0 bases and J 0 bases, leaving 6 bases between the germline ends. Per the germline V gene, CDR1 is MGHRA and CDR2 is YSYEKL. CDR3 length equals 15 residues.

This clone was counted between two and nine times. This chain uses TRBV5-6 with TRBJ1-5; D is unclear. Germline V gene sequence: CDR1 SGHDT, CDR2 YYEEEE. This CDR3 has 15 amino acids. V dropped 3 bases and J dropped 0 bases, with 10 bases sitting between them. For the CDR3, the DNA is TGTGCCAGCAGCTCGCAAATGTCTAGCAATCAGCCCCAGCATTTT. Translated, it gives CASSSQMSSNQPQHF.

This clone was observed a single time. The J gene is TRBJ2-1, the V gene TRBV3-1 (or the pseudogene TRBV3-2); the match to TRBD2 covers 7 bases. V trimming: 10 bases; J trimming: 7 bases; junction bases outside the gene matches: 13. In germline, CDR1 is LGHDT, CDR2 YNNKEL (reference sequence). This CDR3 spans 14 amino acids. CDR3 in DNA: TGTGCCACCTCCCAAATGGGGGGAGGGAATGAGCAGTTCTTC. Its protein is CATSQMGGGNEQFF.

This sequence joins TRBV25-1 and TRBJ2-5; D uncertain. From germline, CDR1 is MGHDK and CDR2 SYGVNS. V was cut by 4 bases and J by 3 bases, with 9 bases left in between. The CDR3 is 13 amino acids. The CDR3 loop reads CASSGWGKETQYF. CDR3 nucleotide sequence: TGTGCCAGCAGTGGATGGGGAAAAGAGACCCAGTACTTC.

V is TRBV7-6 and J is TRBJ2-7, with TRBD1 matching 9 bases. V lost 1 base, J lost 1 base, and 5 bases stayed unmatched. This CDR3 region has 16 residues. CDR1 SGHVS and CDR2 FNYEAQ come from the germline V gene. The CDR3, as DNA: TGTGCCAGCAGCTTAGGGACAGGGGCCTCGTCCTACGAGCAGTACGTC. Translated, it gives CASSLGTGASSYEQYV.

V and J are TRBV5-4 and TRBJ2-5; no definite D call. This CDR3 is 14 amino acids long. The V and J ends lost 1 base and 2 bases respectively, with 9 bases between them. The germline V gene encodes CDR1 SGHNT and CDR2 YYREEE (reference sequence). CDR3 region: CASSLPGRQETQYF. As DNA, the CDR3 is TGTGCCAGCAGCTTGCCCGGGCGACAAGAGACCCAGTACTTC.

This clone was observed a few times. This sequence joins TRBV5-6 and TRBJ2-6; 9 positions agree with TRBD1. V lost 4 bases and J lost 0; bases outside the gene matches: 5. Germline-derived CDR1 and CDR2 are SGHDT and YYEEEE. This CDR3 spans 17 amino acids. CDR3 DNA: TGTGCCAGCAGCCCGGACAGGGGAGGCTCTGGGGCCAACGTCCTGACTTTC. It codes for CASSPDRGGSGANVLTF.

This clone turned up a few times. The rearrangement joins TRBV10-3 to TRBJ1-4; TRBD1 matches at 8 bases. The V gene end was trimmed by 3 bases and the J gene end by 5 bases; junction bases not matched to a gene: 8. From germline, CDR1 is ENHRY and CDR2 SYGVKD. The CDR3 runs 16 residues. CDR3 DNA: TGTGCCATCAGTGAAGGGACAGGCGGACTGAATGAAAAACTGTTTTTT. This translates into CAISEGTGGLNEKLFF.

The CDR3 loop is CASSFGEAGGDTQYF. Here the CDR3 DNA reads TGTGCCAGCAGCTTTGGTGAAGCGGGGGGAGATACGCAGTATTTT. The rearrangement joins TRBV11-2 to TRBJ2-3, with 9 bases fitting TRBD2. CDR3 length: 15 amino acids. Germline V gene sequence: CDR1 SGHAT, CDR2 FQNNGV. With 3 bases clipped from V and 5 bases from J, the junction kept 6 bases outside the gene matches.

The sample holds a few counts of this clone. The chain couples TRBV19 to TRBJ2-2, with no clear D. Germline assignment: CDR1 LNHDA and CDR2 SQIVND (reference sequence). Trimming took off 11 bases at V and 7 bases at J, with 17 bases between the two ends. The CDR3 is 13 residues long. CDR3 sequence: CACKRGLGGELFF. The CDR3 region has the DNA TGTGCCTGTAAGAGAGGTTTAGGCGGGGAGCTGTTTTTT.

The CDR3 region has the DNA TGTGCCAGCAGCTCCGGGACTAGCGTAAACAATGAGCAGTTCTTC. As protein: CASSSGTSVNNEQFF. This chain joins TRBV7-8 and TRBJ2-1; 10 bases are shared with TRBD2. The CDR3 extends over 15 amino acids. The ends lost 4 bases at V and 5 bases at J; junction bases unmatched: 5. CDR1 is SGHVS, CDR2 FQNEAQ, per germline. Supplemented by reference TRBV7-8 and TRBJ2-1, the full variable domain reads GAGVSQSPRYKVAKRGQDVALRCDPISGHVSLFWYQQALGQGPEFLTYFQNEAQLDKSGLPSDRFFAERPEGSVSTLKIQRTQQEDSAVYLCASSSGTSVNNEQFFGPGTRLTVL.

This chain uses TRBV5-1 with TRBJ2-7; 8 nucleotides agree with TRBD1. There are 14 residues in the CDR3. CDR1 SGHRS and CDR2 YFSETQ come from the germline V gene. With 2 bases clipped from V and 2 bases from J, the junction kept 3 bases outside the gene matches. CDR3 amino acids: CASSFGTGPYEQYF. CDR3 nucleotide sequence: TGCGCCAGCAGCTTCGGGACAGGACCCTACGAGCAGTACTTC.

There are a few counts of this clone. The CDR3 DNA follows: TGTGCCAGCAGTCGCCGAGGGGCAGATACGCAGTATTTT. Encoded protein: CASSRRGADTQYF. J is TRBJ2-3 and V is TRBV28, with D perhaps given as TRBD1 or TRBD2 (5 bases each). Trimming cost V 5 bases and J 4 bases, with 10 bases left between them. CDR1 and CDR2 (germline): MDHEN, SYDVKM. The CDR3 contains 13 residues.

A single count supports this clone. This chain uses TRBV6-5 with TRBJ2-7; 9 bases are a match to TRBD1. Trimming cost V 7 bases and J 9 bases; bases outside gene matches: 16. Germline V lookup: CDR1 MNHEY, CDR2 SVGAGI. The CDR3 is 15 residues long. CDR3 region: CASTEGQGTSPGQYV. CDR3 DNA: TGTGCCAGCACCGAGGGACAGGGAACTTCCCCCGGGCAGTACGTC.

This sequence joins TRBV27 and TRBJ2-7, with 7 bases identical to TRBD1. CDR3 length equals 15 residues. J was trimmed by 1 base and V by 7 bases; bases with no gene match: 10. Germline-derived CDR1 and CDR2 are MNHEY and SMNVEV (reference sequence). The CDR3 DNA reads TGTGCCAGCATGGGGGCCATGACAGGGTCCTACGAGCAGTACTTC. This gives the protein CASMGAMTGSYEQYF.

This chain links TRBV30 with TRBJ2-1, with D hard to call. Per germline, CDR1 GTSNPN and CDR2 SVGIG (reference sequence). The CDR3 runs 14 residues. The V end lost 0 bases, the J end lost 5 bases, and 11 bases lay between the germline ends. As DNA, the CDR3 is TGTGCCTGGAGTGTCTTAACCCTTCACAATGAGCAGTTCTTC. Protein product: CAWSVLTLHNEQFF.

This CDR3 is CASQRELFF. CDR3 coding DNA: TGCGCCAGCCAGCGGGAGCTGTTTTTT. The chain employs TRBV10-1 and TRBJ2-2; D not certain. V was trimmed by 8 bases and J by 9 bases, leaving 4 bases between them. In germline, CDR1 is WNHNN, CDR2 SYGVQD (reference sequence). The CDR3 is made up of 9 amino acids.